The clone carrying this TCR beta chain was seen a few times. Its antigen is currently unknown. These data come from a study of blood T cells in healthy people across ages. Overall study findings and caveats: CMV infection status of these donors was not known.

Alongside a J-beta primer mix, a sample-barcoded 5' primer served in a second PCR lasting about 7 to 12 cycles. TCRdb re-called the 5' RACE reads through MiXCR, storing one row per CDR3 protein. The sample consists of over 1,300,000 distinct CDR3 sequences, approximately 59% of them appearing once. The junction had 8 bases not matched to a gene; V was cut back by 4 bases and J by 1 base. The CDR3 is 15 residues long. The germline V gene has CDR1 SGHRS and CDR2 YFSETQ. The sample comprised blood. This clonotype was sampled from a man between 18 and 29 years old in good health. V and J are TRBV5-1 and TRBJ2-7, with 7 bases identical to TRBD1. The CDR3 loop is CASSVTGDLSYEQYF. In DNA, the CDR3 is TGCGCCAGCAGCGTAACAGGGGACCTATCCTACGAGCAGTACTTC.